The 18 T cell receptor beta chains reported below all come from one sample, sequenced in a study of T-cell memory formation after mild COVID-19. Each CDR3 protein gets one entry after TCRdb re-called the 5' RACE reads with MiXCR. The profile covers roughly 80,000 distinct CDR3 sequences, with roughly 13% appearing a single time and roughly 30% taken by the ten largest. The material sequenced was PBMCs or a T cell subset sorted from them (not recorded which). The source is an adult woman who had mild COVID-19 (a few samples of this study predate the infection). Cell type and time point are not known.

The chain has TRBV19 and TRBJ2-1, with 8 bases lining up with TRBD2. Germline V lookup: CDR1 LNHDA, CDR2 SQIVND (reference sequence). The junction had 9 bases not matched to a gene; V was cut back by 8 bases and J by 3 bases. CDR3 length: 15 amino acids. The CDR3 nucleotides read TGTGCCAGTGCTGACCTAGCGGGTCTCTACAATGAGCAGTTCTTC. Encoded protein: CASADLAGLYNEQFF.

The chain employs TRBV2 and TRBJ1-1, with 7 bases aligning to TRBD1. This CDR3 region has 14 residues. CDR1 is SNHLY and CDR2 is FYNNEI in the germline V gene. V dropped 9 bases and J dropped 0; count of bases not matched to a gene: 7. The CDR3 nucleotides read TGTGCCAGGGGGACAGCAACTGTGAACACTGAAGCTTTCTTT. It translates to CARGTATVNTEAFF.

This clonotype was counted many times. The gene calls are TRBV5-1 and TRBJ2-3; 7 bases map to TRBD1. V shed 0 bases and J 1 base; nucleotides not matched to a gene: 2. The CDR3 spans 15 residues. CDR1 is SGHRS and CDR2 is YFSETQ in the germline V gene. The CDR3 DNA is TGCGCCAGCAGCTTGGCCGGGACAGGCACAGATACGCAGTATTTT. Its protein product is CASSLAGTGTDTQYF.

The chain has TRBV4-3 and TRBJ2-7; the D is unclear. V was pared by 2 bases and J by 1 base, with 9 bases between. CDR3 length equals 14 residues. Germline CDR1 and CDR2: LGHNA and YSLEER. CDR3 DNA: TGCGCCAGCAGCCAATATGCCGTTTCCTACGAGCAGTACTTC. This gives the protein CASSQYAVSYEQYF.

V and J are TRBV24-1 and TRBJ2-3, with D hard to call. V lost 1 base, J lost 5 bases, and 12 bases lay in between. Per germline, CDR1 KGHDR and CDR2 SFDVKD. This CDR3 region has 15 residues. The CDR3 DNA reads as TGTGCCACCAGTGATTTCTCACCCAAGGGAGATACGCAGTATTTT. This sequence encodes CATSDFSPKGDTQYF.

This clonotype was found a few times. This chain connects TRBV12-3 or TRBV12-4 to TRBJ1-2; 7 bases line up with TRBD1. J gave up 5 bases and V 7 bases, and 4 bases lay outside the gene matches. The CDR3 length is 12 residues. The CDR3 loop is CASTLGQYGYTF. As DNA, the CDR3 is TGTGCCAGCACCTTGGGACAGTATGGCTACACCTTC.

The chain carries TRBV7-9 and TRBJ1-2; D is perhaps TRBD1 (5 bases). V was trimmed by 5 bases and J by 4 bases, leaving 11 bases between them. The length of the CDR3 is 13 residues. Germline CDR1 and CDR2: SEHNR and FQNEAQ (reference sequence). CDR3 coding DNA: TGTGCCAGCAGCCGTGGGACGGTCTATGGCTACACCTTC. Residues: CASSRGTVYGYTF. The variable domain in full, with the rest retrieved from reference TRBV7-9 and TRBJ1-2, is DTGVSQNPRHKITKRGQNVTFRCDPISEHNRLYWYRQTLGQGPEFLTYFQNEAQLEKSRLLSDRFSAERPKGSFSTLEIQRTEQGDSAMYLCASSRGTVYGYTFGSGTRLTVV.

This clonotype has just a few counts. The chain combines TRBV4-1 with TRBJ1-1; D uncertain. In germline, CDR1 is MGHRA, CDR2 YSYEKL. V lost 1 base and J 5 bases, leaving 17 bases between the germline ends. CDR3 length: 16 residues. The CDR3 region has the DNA TGCGCCAGCAGCCAAGTGAATTTGGACTTGTGGACTGAAGCTTTCTTT. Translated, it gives CASSQVNLDLWTEAFF.

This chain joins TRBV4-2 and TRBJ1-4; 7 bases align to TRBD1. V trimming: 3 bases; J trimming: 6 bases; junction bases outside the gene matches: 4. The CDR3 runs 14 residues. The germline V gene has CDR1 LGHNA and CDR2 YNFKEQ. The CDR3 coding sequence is TGTGCCAGCAGCCAGGACAGGACGGATGAAAAACTGTTTTTT. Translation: CASSQDRTDEKLFF.

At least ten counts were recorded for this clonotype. CDR3 coding DNA: TGCGCCAGCAGCTCCGACGCGGTGAGGTCCTACGAGCAGTACTTC. This encodes CASSSDAVRSYEQYF. The chain carries TRBV5-1 and TRBJ2-7; D remains unclear. This CDR3 region has 15 residues. Trimming removed 3 bases from V and 1 base from J, with 14 bases in between. Germline V lookup: CDR1 SGHRS, CDR2 YFSETQ.

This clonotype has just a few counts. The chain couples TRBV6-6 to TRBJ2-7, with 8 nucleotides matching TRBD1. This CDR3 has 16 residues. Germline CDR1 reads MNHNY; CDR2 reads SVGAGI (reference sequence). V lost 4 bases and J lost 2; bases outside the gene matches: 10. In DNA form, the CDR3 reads TGTGCCAGCAGTTGGGCCTCGACAGGGGATGCCTACGAGCAGTACTTC. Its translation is CASSWASTGDAYEQYF.

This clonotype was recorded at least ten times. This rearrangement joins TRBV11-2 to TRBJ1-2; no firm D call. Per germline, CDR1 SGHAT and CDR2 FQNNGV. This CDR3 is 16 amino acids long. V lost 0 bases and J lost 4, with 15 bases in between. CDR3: CASSLDGGLGSYGYTF. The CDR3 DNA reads TGTGCCAGCAGCTTAGACGGAGGGCTCGGGTCCTATGGCTACACCTTC.

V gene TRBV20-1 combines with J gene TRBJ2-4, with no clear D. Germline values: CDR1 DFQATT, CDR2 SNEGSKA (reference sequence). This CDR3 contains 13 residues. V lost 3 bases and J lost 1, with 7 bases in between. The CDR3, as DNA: TGCAGTGCTAGCGACGGGGCCAAAAACATTCAGTACTTC. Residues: CSASDGAKNIQYF.

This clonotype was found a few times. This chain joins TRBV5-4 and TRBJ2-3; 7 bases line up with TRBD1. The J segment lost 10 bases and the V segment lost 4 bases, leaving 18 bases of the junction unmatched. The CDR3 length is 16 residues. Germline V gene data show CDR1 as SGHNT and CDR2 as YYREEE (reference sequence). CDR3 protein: CASSPLSETGRTAQYF. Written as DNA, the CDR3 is TGTGCCAGCAGCCCCCTTTCAGAGACAGGGCGCACTGCGCAGTATTTT.

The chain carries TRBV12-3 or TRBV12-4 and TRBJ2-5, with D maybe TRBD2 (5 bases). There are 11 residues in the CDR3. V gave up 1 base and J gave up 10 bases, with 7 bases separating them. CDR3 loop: CASSLEGDQYF. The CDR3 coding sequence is TGTGCCAGCAGTTTAGAGGGAGACCAGTACTTC.

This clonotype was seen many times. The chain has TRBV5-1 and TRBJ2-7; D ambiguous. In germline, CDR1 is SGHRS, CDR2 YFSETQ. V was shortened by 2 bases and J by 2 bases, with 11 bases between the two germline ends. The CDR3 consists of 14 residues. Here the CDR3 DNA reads TGCGCCAGCAGCTTTGAACCAGGAACCTACGAGCAGTACTTC. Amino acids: CASSFEPGTYEQYF.

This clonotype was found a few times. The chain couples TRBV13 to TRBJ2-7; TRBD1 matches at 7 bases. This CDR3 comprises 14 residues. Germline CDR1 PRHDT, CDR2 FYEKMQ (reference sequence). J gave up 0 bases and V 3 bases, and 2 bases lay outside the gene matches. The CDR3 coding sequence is TGTGCCAGCAGCTTCCGGGACAGCTCCTACGAGCAGTACTTC. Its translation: CASSFRDSSYEQYF.

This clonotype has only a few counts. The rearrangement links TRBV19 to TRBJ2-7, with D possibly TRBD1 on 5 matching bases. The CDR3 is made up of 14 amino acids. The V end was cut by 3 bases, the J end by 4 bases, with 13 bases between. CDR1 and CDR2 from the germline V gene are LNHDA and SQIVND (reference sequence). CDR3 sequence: CASSIYARAYEQYF. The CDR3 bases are TGTGCCAGTAGTATTTACGCCAGGGCGTACGAGCAGTACTTC.